The clone carrying this TCR beta chain was seen more than once but under ten times. Its antigen is unknown. The sample belongs to a study of T cell repertoires in cytomegalovirus infection. About the study: Well-studied HLA-B-restricted CMV epitopes were used in the study alongside recently identified HLA-C-restricted ones. Carrying CMV and the relevant HLA type showed in public TCR beta signatures.

TCRdb passed the reads through MiXCR, listing each CDR3 protein once. The table lists 250,000 to 400,000 distinct CDR3 sequences, approximately 25% of them singletons. Findings and caveats of the study: The response measured ex vivo was dominated by TCR beta clonotypes (HLA-C-restricted and CMV-specific).

The germline V and J ends were trimmed by 2 bases and 3 bases, with 7 bases remaining between them. This CDR3 contains 13 residues. This clonotype originated in a human donor in good health (CMV status not recorded). Some clones in this sample may be carry-over from other donors' samples. The chain has TRBV12-3 or TRBV12-4 and TRBJ1-2, with D unresolved. The sample consisted of cultured PBMCs, taken from culture after CMV antigen stimulation. Here the CDR3 DNA reads TGTGCCAGCAGTTTAAGGGTCGACTATGGCTACACCTTC. This translates into CASSLRVDYGYTF.